What follows describes a single T cell receptor (beta chain). Its antigen is undetermined. The CDR3 extends over 14 amino acids. The V and J ends lost 2 bases and 2 bases, in that order; junction bases with no gene match: 2. The germline CDR1 and CDR2 sequences are SGHRS and YFSETQ. These data originate in a study of vaccination effects on CD4 cells after COVID-19. The table came from immunoSEQ multiplex PCR; TCRdb's copy has only in-frame clones and leaves some out. The sample lists some 22,000 clones, 75% occurring once. General observations from the study: Cross-reactivity toward common cold coronaviruses was confined to only 1 of 255 vaccine-induced clones in healthy vaccinees.

Viral peptide pool expansion of antigen-specific CD4+ T cells preceded sequencing in the ViraFEST assay. On day 10 of culture, CD4+ T cells were separated out. Nobody among the vaccine recipients had prior SARS-CoV-2 infection (nucleocapsid antibodies were negative). The sequence derives from a human donor who received a COVID-19 vaccine. The input for sequencing was CD4+ T cells from PBMCs cultured with HCoV-NL63 spike peptides, taken before COVID-19 vaccination. The J gene is TRBJ2-5, the V gene TRBV5-1, with 8 bases matching TRBD1. The CDR3 reads CASSFTGGQETQYF. In DNA, the CDR3 is TGCGCCAGCAGCTTTACAGGGGGGCAAGAGACCCAGTACTTC.